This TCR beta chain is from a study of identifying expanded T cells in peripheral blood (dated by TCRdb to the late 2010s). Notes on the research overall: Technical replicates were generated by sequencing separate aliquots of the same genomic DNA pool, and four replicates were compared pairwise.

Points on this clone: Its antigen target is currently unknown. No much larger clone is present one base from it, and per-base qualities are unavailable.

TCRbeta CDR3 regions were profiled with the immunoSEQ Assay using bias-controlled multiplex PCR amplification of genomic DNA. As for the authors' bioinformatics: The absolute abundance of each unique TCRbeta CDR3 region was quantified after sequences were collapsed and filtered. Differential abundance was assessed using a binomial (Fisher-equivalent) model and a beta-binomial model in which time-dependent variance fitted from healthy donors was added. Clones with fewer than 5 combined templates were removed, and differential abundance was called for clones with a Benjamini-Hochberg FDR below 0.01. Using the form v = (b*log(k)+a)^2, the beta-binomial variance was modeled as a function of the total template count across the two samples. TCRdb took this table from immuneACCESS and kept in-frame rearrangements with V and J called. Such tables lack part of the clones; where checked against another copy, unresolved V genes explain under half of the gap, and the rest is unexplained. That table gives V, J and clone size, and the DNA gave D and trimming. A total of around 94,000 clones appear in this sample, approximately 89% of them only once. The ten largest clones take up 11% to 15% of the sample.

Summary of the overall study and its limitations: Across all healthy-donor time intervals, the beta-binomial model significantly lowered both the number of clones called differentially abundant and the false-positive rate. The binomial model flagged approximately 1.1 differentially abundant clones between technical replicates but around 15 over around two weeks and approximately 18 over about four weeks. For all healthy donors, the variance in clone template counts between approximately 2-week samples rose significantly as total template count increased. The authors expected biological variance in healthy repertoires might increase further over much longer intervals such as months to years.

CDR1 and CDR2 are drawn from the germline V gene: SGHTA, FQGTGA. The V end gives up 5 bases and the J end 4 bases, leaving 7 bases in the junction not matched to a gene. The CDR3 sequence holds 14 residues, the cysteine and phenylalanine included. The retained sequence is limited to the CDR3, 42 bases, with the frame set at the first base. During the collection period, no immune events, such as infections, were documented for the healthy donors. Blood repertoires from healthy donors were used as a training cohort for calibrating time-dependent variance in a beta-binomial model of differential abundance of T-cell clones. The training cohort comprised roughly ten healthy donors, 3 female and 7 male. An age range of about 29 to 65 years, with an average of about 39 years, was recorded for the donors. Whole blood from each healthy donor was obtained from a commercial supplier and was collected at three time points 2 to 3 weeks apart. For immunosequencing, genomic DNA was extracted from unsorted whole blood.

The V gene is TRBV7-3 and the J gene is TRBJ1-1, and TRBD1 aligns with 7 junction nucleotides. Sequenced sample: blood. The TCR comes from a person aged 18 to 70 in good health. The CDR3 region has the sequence CASSLRRDSTEAFF. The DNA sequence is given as TGTGCCAGCAGCCTTCGTCGGGACAGCACTGAAGCTTTCTTT.